The 19 T cell receptor beta chains below were found in one sample sequenced in a study of CD8+ T cells in alopecia areata. The sequencing template was cDNA reverse transcribed from extracted RNA. The table came from immunoSEQ multiplex PCR; TCRdb's copy has only in-frame clones and leaves some out. The sample consists of 150,000 or so clones, over 80% of them appearing once. The specimen comprised CD8+ T cells sorted from blood, sampled at week 0. The receptors stem from a human donor with alopecia areata.

The chain is built from TRBV7-9 and TRBJ1-2, with no clear D. Germline assignment: CDR1 SEHNR and CDR2 FQNEAQ (reference sequence). The V end was cut by 1 base, the J end by 7 bases, with 13 bases between. The length of the CDR3 is 14 residues. CDR3 sequence reads: CASSLGLLPIGYTF. The CDR3 DNA reads as TGTGCCAGCAGCTTAGGGCTTTTACCTATTGGCTACACCTTC. The whole variable domain, remainder taken from reference TRBV7-9 and TRBJ1-2, is DTGVSQNPRHKITKRGQNVTFRCDPISEHNRLYWYRQTLGQGPEFLTYFQNEAQLEKSRLLSDRFSAERPKGSFSTLEIQRTEQGDSAMYLCASSLGLLPIGYTFGSGTRLTVV.

The V gene is TRBV27, the J gene TRBJ2-1, with 9 bases that match TRBD1. Trimming removed 6 bases from V and 6 bases from J; junction bases left unmatched: 9. Germline V gene lookup returns CDR1 MNHEY and CDR2 SMNVEV (reference sequence). The CDR3 runs 15 residues. The CDR3 loop is CASRQEQGAFNEQFF. CDR3 DNA sequence: TGTGCCAGCAGGCAGGAACAGGGGGCATTCAATGAGCAGTTCTTC.

On this clone: A junction boundary mismatches the germline segment, possibly from a read error. V and J are TRBV7-7 and TRBJ2-3; 8 bases fit TRBD1. The CDR3 loop spans 14 amino acids. Per the germline V gene, CDR1 is SSHAT and CDR2 is FNYEAQ (reference sequence). DNA of the CDR3: TGTGCTAGCAGCTTAGGACAGGGTGTAGATACGCAGTATTTT. Translation gives CASSLGQGVDTQYF.

The rearrangement joins TRBV5-1 to TRBJ2-1, with D possibly TRBD1 on 5 matching bases. CDR1 is SGHRS and CDR2 is YFSETQ in the germline V gene. The V gene lost 2 bases and the J gene lost 5 bases, with 17 bases spanning the gap. This CDR3 is 16 amino acids long. In DNA, the CDR3 is TGCGCCAGCAGCTTCAGGACAAATAAACCCAACAATGAGCAGTTCTTC. Translating gives CASSFRTNKPNNEQFF.

J is TRBJ2-7 and V is TRBV29-1; D remains unclear. Per germline, CDR1 SQVTM and CDR2 ANQGSEA. The V end was cut by 7 bases, the J end by 0 bases, with 10 bases between. The CDR3 sequence is 12 residues long. As DNA, the CDR3 is TGCAGCGCTCTAGGGTCCTCCTACGAGCAGTACTTC. Its translation: CSALGSSYEQYF.

The chain links TRBV7-9 to TRBJ2-2, with 9 bases that match TRBD2. Germline CDR1 SEHNR, CDR2 FQNEAQ (reference sequence). The V gene end was trimmed by 5 bases and the J gene end by 4 bases; junction bases not matched to a gene: 8. The CDR3 loop spans 16 amino acids. The DNA for the CDR3 is TGTGCCAGCAGCCCCGAAGCGGGGGGCGGCACCGGGGAGCTGTTTTTT. It yields the protein CASSPEAGGGTGELFF.

This rearrangement joins TRBV27 to TRBJ2-7; 8 nucleotides agree with TRBD1. The CDR3 runs to 15 residues. V was clipped by 6 bases and J by 2 bases; unmatched bases: 9. Germline V lookup: CDR1 MNHEY, CDR2 SMNVEV (reference sequence). DNA of the CDR3: TGTGCCAGCAGCCCCGGGACAGGTAACCCCTACGAGCAGTACTTC. It codes for CASSPGTGNPYEQYF.

For this clone: The same CDR3 can be traced to other DNA sequences in this sample. The chain is built from TRBV27 and TRBJ2-2, with TRBD2 as a possible D gene (6 bases). Germline V gene sequence: CDR1 MNHEY, CDR2 SMNVEV (reference sequence). The CDR3 spans 13 residues. Trimming left V 6 bases short and J 7 bases short, with 12 bases between. The CDR3: CASSLRGGGELFF. The CDR3 DNA reads TGTGCCAGCAGCTTAAGGGGAGGCGGGGAGCTGTTTTTT.

V usage is TRBV11-2 and J usage is TRBJ2-7; TRBD1 matches at 7 bases. The junction had 4 bases not matched to a gene; V was cut back by 5 bases and J by 3 bases. The CDR3 is made up of 13 amino acids. CDR1 and CDR2 (germline): SGHAT, FQNNGV. In DNA form, the CDR3 reads TGTGCCAGCAGCCCGACAGGGAACTACGAGCAGTACTTC. Protein sequence: CASSPTGNYEQYF.

The chain links TRBV5-4 to TRBJ1-4; D is unclear. V lost 5 bases and J lost 8, with 16 bases in between. Germline CDR1 reads SGHNT; CDR2 reads YYREEE (reference sequence). CDR3 length: 14 amino acids. CDR3 residues: CASSRDWGGEKLFF. Written as DNA, the CDR3 is TGTGCCAGCAGTCGAGACTGGGGAGGGGAAAAACTGTTTTTT. The whole variable domain, filled in from reference TRBV5-4 and TRBJ1-4, reads ETGVTQSPTHLIKTRGQQVTLRCSSQSGHNTVSWYQQALGQGPQFIFQYYREEENGRGNFPPRFSGLQFPNYSSELNVNALELDDSALYLCASSRDWGGEKLFFGSGTQLSVL.

The chain links TRBV7-8 to TRBJ2-1; 13 bases align to TRBD2. V lost 5 bases, J lost 9 bases, and 10 bases stayed unmatched. The CDR3 is 16 residues long. Looked up from germline, CDR1 is SGHVS and CDR2 is FQNEAQ. The CDR3 spells CASSTGTSGMIGEQFF. The CDR3 bases are TGTGCCAGCAGCACCGGGACTAGCGGGATGATTGGTGAGCAGTTCTTC.

The gene calls are TRBV7-2 and TRBJ1-5; D call uncertain. This CDR3 spans 14 amino acids. Germline CDR1 is SGHTA and CDR2 is FQGNSA. V was pared by 1 base and J by 6 bases, with 10 bases between. The CDR3 coding sequence is TGTGCCAGCAGCTTAGGGGCGTCCAGTCAGCCCCAGCATTTT. Residues: CASSLGASSQPQHF.

The chain joins TRBV9 to TRBJ2-3; 7 bases are shared with TRBD1. CDR1 is SGDLS, CDR2 YYNGEE, per germline. The length of the CDR3 is 16 residues. V gave up 1 base and J gave up 2 bases; unmatched junction bases: 7. The CDR3 loop is CASSVPGGRYTDTQYF. Here the CDR3 DNA reads TGTGCCAGCAGCGTACCAGGGGGTCGTTACACAGATACGCAGTATTTT.

The CDR3 region is CASSVALGSRNEQFF. CDR3 nucleotide sequence: TGTGCCAGCAGCGTAGCCCTCGGGAGCCGCAATGAGCAGTTCTTC. V gene TRBV9 combines with J gene TRBJ2-1; TRBD2 might be the D (6 bases). Trimming cost V 0 bases and J 6 bases, with 13 bases left between them. The length of the CDR3 is 15 residues. Germline CDR1 SGDLS, CDR2 YYNGEE.

The rearrangement links TRBV7-8 to TRBJ2-7; unclear D gene. This CDR3 has 13 residues. Germline loops: CDR1 SGHVS, CDR2 FQNEAQ. V was clipped by 4 bases and J by 4 bases, with 11 bases between them. The CDR3 DNA is TGTGCCAGCAGCTCGACCGAGGCTTACGAGCAGTACTTC. It yields the protein CASSSTEAYEQYF.

The chain has TRBV5-6 and TRBJ1-4, with 7 bases matching TRBD1. This CDR3 is built from 15 residues. Unmatched junction bases numbered 6, after V lost 4 bases and J lost 3 bases. The germline CDR1 and CDR2 sequences are SGHDT and YYEEEE. CDR3 loop: CASSPWDSSNEKLFF. CDR3 DNA sequence: TGTGCCAGCAGCCCCTGGGACAGTTCTAATGAAAAACTGTTTTTT. The complete variable domain, with remaining parts taken from reference TRBV5-6 and TRBJ1-4, reads DAGVTQSPTHLIKTRGQQVTLRCSPKSGHDTVSWYQQALGQGPQFIFQYYEEEERQRGNFPDRFSGHQFPNYSSELNVNALLLGDSALYLCASSPWDSSNEKLFFGSGTQLSVL.

The chain couples TRBV19 to TRBJ2-7, with TRBD1 matching 9 bases. The CDR3 loop spans 12 amino acids. V gave up 6 bases and J gave up 5 bases; unmatched junction bases: 2. CDR1 LNHDA and CDR2 SQIVND come from the germline V gene (reference sequence). As DNA, the CDR3 is TGTGCCAGTAGCGGGACAGGGAACGAGCAGTACTTC. Protein sequence: CASSGTGNEQYF.

The chain recombines TRBV11-1 with TRBJ2-7; possibly TRBD2 for D (5 bases). Germline assignment: CDR1 SGHAT and CDR2 FQDESV (reference sequence). The CDR3 is 15 amino acids. The ends were cut back, 3 bases at V and 3 bases at J, with 15 bases in the middle. Here the CDR3 DNA reads TGTGCCAGCAGCTTCATGGCGGACTCGTTCTACGAGCAGTACTTC. Amino acid sequence: CASSFMADSFYEQYF.

This chain connects TRBV4-1 to TRBJ1-5, with 7 bases fitting TRBD1. This CDR3 is built from 15 residues. Germline-derived CDR1 and CDR2 are MGHRA and YSYEKL. The V and J ends lost 1 base and 3 bases, in that order; junction bases with no gene match: 3. Here the CDR3 DNA reads TGCGCCAGCAGCCAAGCTACAGGGGCCAATCAGCCCCAGCATTTT. The encoded protein is CASSQATGANQPQHF.